This T cell receptor beta chain was recorded in a study of human T cells and chemical hapten exposure. Unique molecular identifiers were attached to individual cDNA molecules within the library. MiXCR, applied by TCRdb to the RACE reads, yields one record per CDR3 protein. Here the sample spans around 80,000 distinct CDR3 sequences, under 10% being singletons. Time point described: healthy volunteer bleed at 6 weeks. Before extraction, the whole blood was not fractionated, and total RNA was taken from it. Sequencing was carried out using whole blood. This TCR was sampled from a male donor in good health. Some clones in this sample may be carry-over from other donors' samples.

The CDR3 protein is CASSYSGTGGAFF. CDR3 nucleotides: TGTGCCAGCAGTTACTCCGGGACAGGGGGAGCTTTCTTT. The chain joins TRBV6-5 to TRBJ1-1; 11 nucleotides agree with TRBD1. Germline lookup yields CDR1 MNHEY and CDR2 SVGAGI. Trimming at V came to 0 bases and at J to 10 bases, leaving 1 base not matched to a gene. The CDR3 runs 13 residues.